The clone carrying this T cell receptor beta chain was counted many times. The CDR3 is 13 amino acids. The V gene lost 10 bases and the J gene lost 0 bases, with 13 bases spanning the gap. CDR1 ENHRY and CDR2 SYGVKD come from the germline V gene. This specimen belongs to a study of T cells in Graves' hyperthyroidism and ophthalmopathy. Amplified TCR beta CDR3 regions came from RNA transcripts. During a first-round RT-PCR of the TCR CDR3, the HTBI primer set was used. MiXCR, run by TCRdb on the multiplex PCR reads, gives a single entry per CDR3 protein. The sample records 350,000 or so distinct CDR3 sequences, about 18% being singletons.

The chain employs TRBV10-3 and TRBJ2-7, with D hard to call. The TCR originated in a woman aged 25 to 45 with Graves' hyperthyroidism that later progressed to Graves' ophthalmopathy. Sequencing input: blood. The CDR3 DNA follows: TGTGCCACTCGTGACATCTACTCCTACGAGCAGTACTTC. Its translation is CATRDIYSYEQYF.